The rows below give T cell receptor beta chains drawn from one sample of a study of OX40 agonist ivuxolimab in advanced cancers. Produced via immunoSEQ multiplex PCR; TCRdb's table is partial and in-frame only. The table has tens of thousands of clones, 88% seen once. The source was CD4+ or CD8+ T cells sorted from blood, collected in a trial of the OX40 agonist ivuxolimab. The receptors were gathered from an adult with an advanced solid tumor such as melanoma, head and neck, liver or kidney cancer. Each CDR3 is given with its conserved first and last residue. Fields, in order: clone size, J gene, V gene, D gene, CDR3 DNA, CDR3 protein. A D gene is named only where the DNA matches it firmly. Clone size appears in some rows only: once, few, many, or a class for an expanded clone.

>NA|TRBJ2-7|TRBV19|NA
TGTGCCAGTATGGGGGACGGTTACGAGCAGTACTTC
CASMGDGYEQYF
>once|TRBJ2-1|TRBV2|TRBD1
TGTGCCAGCAGTGGTTACAGGGGCGCTGAGCAGTTCTTC
CASSGYRGAEQFF
>NA|TRBJ1-2|TRBV28|NA
TGTGCCAGCAGTTTTCCGGGGGACACCTATGGCTACACCTTC
CASSFPGDTYGYTF
>NA|TRBJ1-5|TRBV28|TRBD1
TGTGCCAGCAGTGACAGGGGCAATCAGCCCCAGCATTTT
CASSDRGNQPQHF
>NA|TRBJ1-4|TRBV7-9|NA
TGTGCCAGCAGCGCAACCGTGGGGGGGATTAATGAAAAACTGTTTTTT
CASSATVGGINEKLFF
>NA|TRBJ2-1|TRBV2|NA
TGTGCCAGCAGTGCACCAGGAGGCGATGAGCAGTTCTTC
CASSAPGGDEQFF
>NA|TRBJ1-4|TRBV5-8|NA
TGTGCCAGCAGCTTTACAGGGTGGGAAAAACTGTTTTTT
CASSFTGWEKLFF
>once|TRBJ2-5|TRBV4-2|TRBD2
TGTGCCAGCAGCCAAGGGAGTAGCGGGGGGTATCAGACCCAGTACTTC
CASSQGSSGGYQTQYF
>NA|TRBJ2-3|TRBV7-8|TRBD2
TGTGCCAGCAGCTTAGGGGTGGGAGGGCCGCAAGATACGCAGTATTTT
CASSLGVGGPQDTQYF
>NA|TRBJ2-7|TRBV13|TRBD2
TGTGCCAGCAGCACTAGTTCTAGCGGGTACACCTACGAGCAGTACTTC
CASSTSSSGYTYEQYF
>few|TRBJ1-3|TRBV7-9|TRBD1
TGTGCCAGCAGCGCGACAGGGTCAGGAAACACCATATATTTT
CASSATGSGNTIYF
>NA|TRBJ2-3|TRBV19|NA
TGTGCCAGTAGTAGGGGGTATGGGACAAGACACACAGATACGCAGTATTTT
CASSRGYGTRHTDTQYF
>NA|TRBJ1-1|TRBV10-3|NA
TGTGCCATCAGTGAGTCGAGGGGCGAGAACACTGAAGCTTTCTTT
CAISESRGENTEAFF
>few|TRBJ2-5|TRBV27|NA
TGTGCCAGCAGTTTATGGGGTGACGAGACCCAGTACTTC
CASSLWGDETQYF
>NA|TRBJ2-2|TRBV7-7|NA
TGTGCCAGCAGTTGGGGGACCGGGGAGCTGTTTTTT
CASSWGTGELFF
>NA|TRBJ2-1|TRBV9|TRBD1
TGTGCCAGCAGCCCGAGCCGACAGGGGGCATACAATGAGCAGTTCTTC
CASSPSRQGAYNEQFF
>once|TRBJ1-4|TRBV6-1|NA
TGTGCCAGCAGTGAACTCTCGGATAGCAAGGATAAACTGTTTTTT
CASSELSDSKDKLFF
>NA|TRBJ2-1|TRBV18|NA
TGTGCCAGCTCACCCAGTGAGCTCTCCTACAATGAGCAGTTCTTC
CASSPSELSYNEQFF
>NA|TRBJ2-7|TRBV15|NA
TGTGCCACCAGCAGAGATCCAAGGGATATCACCTACGAGCAGTACTTC
CATSRDPRDITYEQYF
>NA|TRBJ2-2|TRBV2|NA
TGTGCCAGCAGTGAAGCGATCGGGGAGCTGTTTTTT
CASSEAIGELFF
>NA|TRBJ2-1|TRBV4-1|NA
TGCGCCAGCAGCCAAGGGGCCAGGGGCGTCGATGAGCAGTTCTTC
CASSQGARGVDEQFF
>NA|TRBJ1-4|TRBV4-3|NA
TGCGCCAGCAGCCAAGACCAGGATACGGGCGAAAAACTGTTTTTT
CASSQDQDTGEKLFF
>NA|TRBJ2-7|TRBV4-1|TRBD1
TGCGCCAGCAGCCAAGCCGACAGGGCCCCCTACGAGCAGTACTTC
CASSQADRAPYEQYF
>once|TRBJ2-5|TRBV7-9|TRBD2
TGTGCCAGCAGCCCGCCGGGAGCGGGGGAGACCCAGTACTTC
CASSPPGAGETQYF
>NA|TRBJ2-7|TRBV19|TRBD1
TGTGCCAGTAGTCCCTTGGACAGGTCCTACGAGCAGTACTTC
CASSPLDRSYEQYF
>NA|TRBJ2-7|TRBV5-5|TRBD1
TGTGCCAGCAGCGAGACAGGGGAATTGGTGGGCTACGAGCAGTACTTC
CASSETGELVGYEQYF
>NA|TRBJ2-5|TRBV4-3|TRBD2
TGCGCCAGCAGTCGATTACTAGCGGGAGGCGAGACCCAGTACTTC
CASSRLLAGGETQYF
>NA|TRBJ2-1|TRBV7-2|TRBD2
TGTGCCAGCAGCTCACTAGCGGGGGGAAATGAGCAGTTCTTC
CASSSLAGGNEQFF
>NA|TRBJ1-4|TRBV7-9|TRBD1
TGTGCCAGCAGCTCGGGGACAGGGGGCCTTGAAAAACTGTTTTTT
CASSSGTGGLEKLFF
>NA|TRBJ2-3|TRBV5-8|TRBD2
TGTGCCAGCAGCTTGGGACTAGCGGGACTCCTCACAGATACGCAGTATTTT
CASSLGLAGLLTDTQYF
>NA|TRBJ1-2|TRBV7-3|NA
TGTGCCAGCAGCGCAGGGGATGGCTACACCTTC
CASSAGDGYTF
>NA|TRBJ2-2|TRBV9|TRBD2
TGTGCCAGCAGCCACCCTAGCGGGACTGGCGGGGAGCTGTTTTTT
CASSHPSGTGGELFF
>NA|TRBJ1-1|TRBV19|NA
TGTGCCAGTAGTACCCCAGGGTGGGTGAACACTGAAGCTTTCTTT
CASSTPGWVNTEAFF
>NA|TRBJ2-1|TRBV27|TRBD2
TGTGCCAGCAGTTTTCTGACTAGCGGGAGCAATGAGCAGTTCTTC
CASSFLTSGSNEQFF
>NA|TRBJ2-7|TRBV21-1|NA
TGTGCCCGGCGGGTTAGGACGCCTTACGAGCAGTACTTC
CARRVRTPYEQYF
>once|TRBJ1-3|TRBV5-1|NA
TGCGCCAGCAGCTCGTCACCCAGTGTCTCTGGAAACACCATATATTTT
CASSSSPSVSGNTIYF
>NA|TRBJ1-3|TRBV28|NA
TGTGCCAGCAGTGAGTCGGTTAGTCAGTTTGGAAACACCATATATTTT
CASSESVSQFGNTIYF
>NA|TRBJ2-3|TRBV19|NA
TGTGCCAGTAGTATAACGGTGCCGGCGGTAGATACGCAGTATTTT
CASSITVPAVDTQYF
>NA|TRBJ2-7|TRBV5-4|NA
TGTGCCAGCAGCTTGTCCCCGGACAACCACGAGCAGTACTTC
CASSLSPDNHEQYF
>NA|TRBJ2-3|TRBV19|NA
TGTGCCAGTAAAATCGGCGGACTTAGCACAGATACGCAGTATTTT
CASKIGGLSTDTQYF
>NA|TRBJ1-1|TRBV19|TRBD1
TGTGCCAGTAGTCCATGGACAGGGGGCATAACTGAAGCTTTCTTT
CASSPWTGGITEAFF
>few|TRBJ1-5|TRBV25-1|NA
TGTGCCAGCTGCGGGGCAGGGTCAAGTCAGCCCCAGCATTTT
CASCGAGSSQPQHF
>NA|TRBJ1-4|TRBV4-1|NA
TGCGCCAGCAGCCAAGCCACAGGGCAGTACGAAAAACTGTTTTTT
CASSQATGQYEKLFF
>NA|TRBJ2-1|TRBV19|NA
TGTGCCAGTAGTACATTCAGAAACAATGAGCAGTTCTTC
CASSTFRNNEQFF
>NA|TRBJ2-2|TRBV28|NA
TGTGCCAGCAGTTTAAGAGGGGTTACCGGGGAGCTGTTTTTT
CASSLRGVTGELFF
>medium-sized|TRBJ1-1|TRBV5-1|NA
TGCGCCAGTAAAGCCGGTCGTTCTGGGTTAAACACTGAAGCTTTCTTT
CASKAGRSGLNTEAFF
>NA|TRBJ2-5|TRBV11-1|NA
TGTGCCAGCAGCCCGAGGGGGGAGGAGACCCAGTACTTC
CASSPRGEETQYF
>few|TRBJ2-1|TRBV5-4|NA
TGTGCCAGCAGGCCGGGACTCCCCTCCTACAATGAGCAGTTCTTC
CASRPGLPSYNEQFF
>NA|TRBJ1-2|TRBV5-1|TRBD1
TGCGCCAGCAGACAGGGGGTGGGCTACACCTTC
CASRQGVGYTF
>NA|TRBJ1-2|TRBV9|TRBD1
TGTGCCAGCAGCGTAGAGGGGACAGCCGTCTATGGCTACACCTTC
CASSVEGTAVYGYTF
>few|TRBJ1-1|TRBV9|NA
TGTGCCAGCAGCGTAGTGATTGGGGGAAACACTGAAGCTTTCTTT
CASSVVIGGNTEAFF
>NA|TRBJ2-3|TRBV6-5|NA
TGTGCCAGCAGTTACGACCCGTTGGATACGCAGTATTTT
CASSYDPLDTQYF
>NA|TRBJ2-1|TRBV11-1|NA
TGTGCCAGCAGCTTCGGGGGTGGGTACAATGAGCAGTTCTTC
CASSFGGGYNEQFF
>once|TRBJ2-2|TRBV4-3|TRBD2
TGCGCCAGCAGCCAGGCGGGGGTGAACACCGGGGAGCTGTTTTTT
CASSQAGVNTGELFF